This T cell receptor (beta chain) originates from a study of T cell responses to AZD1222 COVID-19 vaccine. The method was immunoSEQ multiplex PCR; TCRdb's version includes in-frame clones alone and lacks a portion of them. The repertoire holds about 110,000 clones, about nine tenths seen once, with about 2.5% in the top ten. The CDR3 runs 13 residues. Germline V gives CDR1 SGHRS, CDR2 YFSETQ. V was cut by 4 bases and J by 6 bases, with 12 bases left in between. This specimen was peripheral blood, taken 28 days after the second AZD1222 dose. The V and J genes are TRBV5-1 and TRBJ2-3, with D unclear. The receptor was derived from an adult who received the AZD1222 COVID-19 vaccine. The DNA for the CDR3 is TGCGCCAGCAGCCCCTGGCGTTTGGATACGCAGTATTTT. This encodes CASSPWRLDTQYF.